This T cell receptor (beta chain) was identified in a study of blood T cell repertoires in COVID-19. Study information: Material from acute and convalescent COVID-19 was sourced from the United States, Italy and Spain.

The data were produced by immunoSEQ multiplex PCR, yet TCRdb's version contains in-frame clones alone and is incomplete. The repertoire holds some 350,000 clones, with approximately 84% as singletons. V gave up 1 base and J gave up 1 base; unmatched junction bases: 6. Germline assignment: CDR1 SGHAT and CDR2 FQNNGV. The CDR3 totals 16 residues. The study assigned cohorts using participant-reported clinical history. Recovered status in Cohort 3 required two negative PCRs, clearance, or symptom resolution. The V gene is TRBV11-2, the J gene TRBJ2-5; the match to TRBD2 covers 7 bases. The source of this sequence is a woman in her 30s who had recovered from COVID-19. The sequenced material came from PBMCs or T cells enriched from blood (not recorded which). Here the CDR3 reads CASSLGAGRGQETQYF. CDR3 DNA sequence: TGTGCCAGCAGCTTAGGAGCAGGGAGGGGCCAAGAGACCCAGTACTTC.